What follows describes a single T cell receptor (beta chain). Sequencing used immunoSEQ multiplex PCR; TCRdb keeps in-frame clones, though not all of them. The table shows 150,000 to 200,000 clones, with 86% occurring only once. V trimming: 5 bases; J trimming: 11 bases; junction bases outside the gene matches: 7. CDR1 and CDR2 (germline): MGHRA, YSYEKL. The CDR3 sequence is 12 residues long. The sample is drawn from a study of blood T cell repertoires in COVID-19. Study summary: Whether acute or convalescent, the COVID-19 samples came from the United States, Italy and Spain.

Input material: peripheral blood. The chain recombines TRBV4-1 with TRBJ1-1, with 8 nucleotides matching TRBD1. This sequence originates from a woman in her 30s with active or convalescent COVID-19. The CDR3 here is CASSSGGGGAFF. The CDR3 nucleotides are TGCGCCAGCAGCTCAGGGGGCGGCGGTGCTTTCTTT.